This is a list of T cell receptor beta chains from one sample in a study of molecular identifiers for immune sequencing clone quantification. MiXCR, applied by TCRdb to the PCR reads, yields one record per CDR3 protein. The top ten clones hold roughly 10% of a sample with over 90,000 distinct CDR3 sequences, 30% to 35% of them seen once. The sample taken for sequencing was naive CD8+ T cells from blood, with Jurkat cell RNA spiked in. The receptors come from a human donor in good health. Some libraries in this study had Jurkat cell RNA spiked in. Both conserved end residues are part of each CDR3. D genes are given only for firm matches. Some rows mark clone size as missing; the rest say once, few, many or name a class of expanded clone.

>.|TRBJ2-7|.|TRBV5-6
CASRFGTATYEQYF
TGTGCCAGCAGATTCGGGACCGCAACCTACGAGCAGTACTTC
>.|TRBJ2-3|.|TRBV7-9
CASSLEPPPDTQYF
TGTGCCAGCAGCTTAGAACCTCCCCCCGATACGCAGTATTTT
>few|TRBJ2-5|TRBD2|TRBV9
CASSLAGAPETQYF
TGTGCCAGCAGCCTAGCGGGAGCTCCTGAGACCCAGTACTTC
>.|TRBJ2-5|TRBD2|TRBV7-2
CASSLRAGGPQEPQYF
TGTGCCAGCAGCTTACGAGCGGGAGGGCCCCAAGAGCCCCAGTACTTC
>many|TRBJ2-3|.|TRBV11-2
CASSSGPGTDTQYF
TGTGCCAGCAGCTCGGGACCCGGCACAGATACGCAGTATTTT
>.|TRBJ2-4|TRBD1|TRBV28
CASSLQGARAIQYF
TGTGCCAGCAGTCTACAGGGGGCGCGCGCCATTCAGTACTTC
>.|TRBJ2-3|TRBD2|TRBV4-1
CASSQGSGMGADTQYF
TGCGCCAGCAGCCAAGGTAGCGGGATGGGGGCAGATACGCAGTATTTT
>.|TRBJ2-7|.|TRBV29-1
CSVLQGFSYEQYF
TGCAGCGTCCTACAGGGATTCTCCTACGAGCAGTACTTC
>few|TRBJ2-5|.|TRBV6-5
CASSYRPRGETQYF
TGTGCCAGCAGTTACCGGCCCCGCGGGGAGACCCAGTACTTC
>many|TRBJ1-1|.|TRBV29-1
CSGVNTEAFF
TGCAGCGGGGTGAACACTGAAGCTTTCTTT
>few|TRBJ2-5|TRBD2|TRBV20-1
CSARTSGRQTQYF
TGCAGTGCCCGGACTAGCGGGAGACAGACCCAGTACTTC
>few|TRBJ1-5|TRBD1|TRBV6-5
CASSTGQGFRQPQHF
TGTGCCAGCAGTACGGGACAGGGGTTTCGTCAGCCCCAGCATTTT
>few|TRBJ2-7|.|TRBV4-1
CASSQDTPSREQYF
TGCGCCAGCAGCCAAGACACCCCTTCCCGCGAGCAGTACTTC
>.|TRBJ2-2|TRBD1|TRBV6-2/TRBV6-3
CASSHLWTGGAAIYTGELFF
TGTGCCAGCAGTCATTTATGGACAGGGGGCGCCGCTATTTACACCGGGGAGCTGTTTTTT
>.|TRBJ1-5|.|TRBV28
CASRTRANGQPQRF
TGTGCCAGCAGGACCCGGGCCAACGGGCAGCCCCAGCGTTTT
>few|TRBJ1-5|.|TRBV4-1
CASSHGHYSNQPQHF
TGCGCCAGCAGCCATGGACATTATAGCAATCAGCCCCAGCATTTT
>many|TRBJ2-5|TRBD2|TRBV5-6
CASSLGLAGHGQETQYF
TGTGCCAGCAGCTTGGGCCTAGCGGGCCACGGGCAAGAGACCCAGTACTTC
>.|TRBJ2-5|.|TRBV5-4
CASSLGGAQETQYF
TGTGCCAGCAGCTTGGGGGGGGCCCAAGAGACCCAGTACTTC
>.|TRBJ2-2|.|TRBV18
CASAPKPGPGLSGELFF
TGTGCCAGCGCACCGAAACCGGGACCGGGGCTTTCCGGGGAGCTGTTTTTT
>.|TRBJ1-2|.|TRBV28
CASSLSGRTYTF
TGTGCCAGCAGTTTATCAGGGAGAACCTACACCTTC
>.|TRBJ1-6|.|TRBV7-2
CASSLVGTGRFPSPLHF
TGTGCCAGCAGCTTAGTAGGTACAGGTCGATTCCCCTCACCCCTCCACTTT
>.|TRBJ2-6|.|TRBV7-6
CASSLVGGSGANVLTF
TGTGCCAGCAGCTTAGTTGGGGGCTCTGGGGCCAACGTCCTGACTTTC
>.|TRBJ2-7|TRBD2|TRBV4-3
CASSQDPACGSYEQYF
TGCGCCAGCAGCCAAGATCCGGCTTGCGGGAGCTACGAGCAGTACTTC
>.|TRBJ1-5|TRBD1|TRBV4-1
CASSQTTGLGNQPQHF
TGCGCCAGCAGCCAAACGACAGGGTTGGGCAATCAGCCCCAGCATTTT
>.|TRBJ1-1|.|TRBV4-3
CASSPRSSDTEAFF
TGCGCCAGCAGCCCCCGGAGTAGCGACACTGAAGCTTTCTTT
>.|TRBJ1-1|.|TRBV5-4
CASSLGPMNTEAFF
TGTGCCAGCAGCTTGGGCCCCATGAACACTGAAGCTTTCTTT